A selection of T cell receptor beta chains follows, all from one sample in a study of blood T cells in healthy people across ages. Using its own MiXCR run on the 5' RACE reads, TCRdb lists one record per CDR3 protein. The sample yields 850,000 to 1,000,000 distinct CDR3 sequences, around 46% seen once. The sample was blood. All receptors come from a man aged 30-40 years in good health. Each CDR3 is given with its conserved first and last residue. D genes are given only for firm matches. Where a row states a size, it is once, few, many or the class of an expanded clone; other rows omit it.

d_call,j_call,clone_size,v_call,cdr3_nt,cdr3_aa
TRBD2,TRBJ2-1,NA,TRBV9,TGTGCCAGCAGCGTAGACGGGAGGACCTCCTACAATGAGCAGTTCTTC,CASSVDGRTSYNEQFF
TRBD2,TRBJ2-3,NA,TRBV12-3/TRBV12-4,TGTGCCAGCATCCCTTTGCGGGGGGGTGAAGATACGCAGTATTTT,CASIPLRGGEDTQYF
TRBD2,TRBJ2-3,NA,TRBV6-1,TGTGCCAGCAGTGAGTGGCGGGGGTTCACAGATACGCAGTATTTT,CASSEWRGFTDTQYF
NA,TRBJ2-5,NA,TRBV5-1,TGCGCCAGCAGCAGAGCGGAGACCCAAGAGACCCAGTACTTC,CASSRAETQETQYF
NA,TRBJ2-7,NA,TRBV21-1,TGTGCCAGCAGCACCACAGGGGTTGAGGAGCAGTACTTC,CASSTTGVEEQYF
NA,TRBJ2-1,NA,TRBV7-3,TGTGCCAGCAGCGGTGGGGTTGGGTATGAGCAGTTCTTC,CASSGGVGYEQFF
NA,TRBJ1-4,few,TRBV5-1,TGCGCCAGCAGCTCGACGACAACTAATGAAAAACTGTTTTTT,CASSSTTTNEKLFF
TRBD2,TRBJ2-5,NA,TRBV6-6,TGTGCCAGCAGTCGGGGACTAGCGGGTGGAGAGACCCAGTACTTC,CASSRGLAGGETQYF
TRBD1,TRBJ2-2,few,TRBV6-4,TGTGCCAGCAGCGTAGAAGACAGGGGTGCCGGGGAGCTGTTTTTT,CASSVEDRGAGELFF
TRBD1,TRBJ1-2,once,TRBV28,TGTGCCAGCACCGGACAGGCTAACTATGGCTACACCTTC,CASTGQANYGYTF
TRBD2,TRBJ2-5,NA,TRBV10-3,TGTGCCATCAGTGGCCAGGGTTCTAGCGGTAAAGAGACCCAGTACTTC,CAISGQGSSGKETQYF
NA,TRBJ2-3,NA,TRBV2,TGTGCCAGCAGTGCGTCCCGAGGGGATACGCAGTATTTT,CASSASRGDTQYF
TRBD2,TRBJ2-7,NA,TRBV5-1,TGCGCCAGCAGCTCCCTATCTAGCGGGGGAGCCCACGAGCAGTACTTC,CASSSLSSGGAHEQYF
TRBD2,TRBJ2-3,NA,TRBV9,TGTGCCAGCAACAGCGGGGGGGCCCACAGCACAGATACGCAGTATTTT,CASNSGGAHSTDTQYF
NA,TRBJ1-1,NA,TRBV3-1,TGTGCCAGCAGCCTGGGGGATGGCACTGAAGCTTTCTTT,CASSLGDGTEAFF
NA,TRBJ2-7,NA,TRBV12-3/TRBV12-4,TGTGCCAGCAGTCGGGGGGGAACAGGGGCCTACGAGCAGTACTTC,CASSRGGTGAYEQYF
NA,TRBJ2-1,many,TRBV3-1,TGTGCCAGCAGCCAGGGCTATGAGCAGTTCTTC,CASSQGYEQFF
TRBD1,TRBJ2-7,NA,TRBV3-1,TGTGCCAGCAGCCAAAAGACAGGGGTCGAGCAGTACTTC,CASSQKTGVEQYF
TRBD2,TRBJ2-3,many,TRBV29-1,TGCAGCGTCAACGGACTAGCGGGGGATACGCAGTATTTT,CSVNGLAGDTQYF
NA,TRBJ2-5,NA,TRBV29-1,TGCAGCGCGGAGGGACCGTCGTCTGAGCAGTACTTC,CSAEGPSSEQYF
NA,TRBJ1-5,few,TRBV5-6,TGTGCCAGCAGCTCCCAGAGATCCAATCAGCCCCAGCATTTT,CASSSQRSNQPQHF
TRBD1,TRBJ2-5,few,TRBV29-1,TGCAGCGTTGACAAGGGACAGGGACCCAATGAGCAGTACTTC,CSVDKGQGPNEQYF
TRBD2,TRBJ2-7,NA,TRBV5-1,TGCGCCAGCAGCTTGGGAACGGGAGGAGGCGAGCAGTACTTC,CASSLGTGGGEQYF